Listed here are 20 T cell receptor beta chains from one sample, sequenced in a study of cytomegalovirus exposure and HLA in healthy donors. The PCR used 60 Vbeta and 13 Jbeta primers. Produced via immunoSEQ multiplex PCR; TCRdb's table is partial and in-frame only. The sample has 150,000 to 200,000 clones; about 81% are singletons. The sample consisted of PBMCs. The receptors were gathered from a woman aged 18-30 years in good health and CMV-seronegative.

This clone appeared once. The chain links TRBV6-1 to TRBJ2-5; 8 nucleotides agree with TRBD1. Trimming at V came to 2 bases and at J to 4 bases, leaving 12 bases not matched to a gene. Germline CDR1 is MNHNS and CDR2 is SASEGT. The length of the CDR3 is 17 residues. The CDR3 sequence: CASSEYQTQGVGETQYF. Here the CDR3 DNA reads TGTGCCAGCAGTGAATACCAGACACAGGGGGTGGGAGAGACCCAGTACTTC.

V is TRBV10-3 and J is TRBJ1-1; 7 bases align to TRBD1. The CDR3 has 13 residues. Trimming at V came to 6 bases and at J to 1 base, leaving 2 bases not matched to a gene. CDR1 ENHRY and CDR2 SYGVKD come from the germline V gene. The CDR3 here is CAIRGTENTEAFF. CDR3 sequence (DNA): TGTGCCATCAGGGGGACAGAGAACACTGAAGCTTTCTTT.

J is TRBJ2-7 and V is TRBV29-1, with 9 positions matching TRBD2. The trim removed 2 bases at V and 4 bases at J, leaving 9 bases unmatched. The germline V gene encodes CDR1 SQVTM and CDR2 ANQGSEA. This CDR3 is built from 15 residues. The CDR3 sequence: CSVEYPAGGPYEQYF. The CDR3 DNA is TGCAGCGTTGAATATCCGGCGGGAGGGCCTTACGAGCAGTACTTC.

The V call is TRBV6-1, the J call TRBJ1-1; the D is unclear. The germline gives CDR1 MNHNS, CDR2 SASEGT. This CDR3 is 14 amino acids long. V shed 10 bases and J shed 0 bases, with 15 bases lying between them. The CDR3 region has the DNA TGTGCCATAATCAACTTCGGGTTGAACACTGAAGCTTTCTTT. Translation: CAIINFGLNTEAFF.

The chain links TRBV6-1 to TRBJ2-7; D possibly corresponds to TRBD1 (6 bases). The CDR3 has 13 amino acids. Per germline, CDR1 MNHNS and CDR2 SASEGT. V was clipped by 5 bases and J by 3 bases, with 11 bases between them. In DNA form, the CDR3 reads TGTGCCAGCAGTCTAGACAGGTACTACGAGCAGTACTTC. Encoded protein: CASSLDRYYEQYF.

The rearrangement links TRBV27 to TRBJ1-5; a weak D match, TRBD1 (5 bases). Germline V gene lookup returns CDR1 MNHEY and CDR2 SMNVEV (reference sequence). Trimming removed 0 bases at V and 4 bases at J, with 10 bases between. CDR3 length: 15 amino acids. CDR3 coding DNA: TGTGCCAGCAGTTTATCGGCCGACAGAAATCAGCCCCAGCATTTT. Its translation: CASSLSADRNQPQHF.

To note about this clone: The junction does not match germline at one end; this may be a read error. This chain connects TRBV7-9 to TRBJ2-6; D may be TRBD2 (5 bases). Germline CDR1 SEHNR, CDR2 FQNEAQ (reference sequence). The CDR3 length is 17 residues. The CDR3: CSSSLARAASGANVLTF. CDR3 nucleotide sequence: TGTTCCAGCAGCTTAGCGAGGGCAGCCTCTGGGGCCAACGTCCTGACTTTC. Based on the CDR3 plus reference TRBV7-9 and TRBJ2-6, the full variable domain is DTGVSQNPRHKITKRGQNVTFRCDPISEHNRLYWYRQTLGQGPEFLTYFQNEAQLEKSRLLSDRFSAERPKGSFSTLEIQRTEQGDSAMYLCSSSLARAASGANVLTFGAGSRLTVL.

The genes are TRBV19 and TRBJ2-5; TRBD2 agrees at 10 bases. With V trimmed by 6 bases and J by 3 bases, 16 bases remained unmatched. The CDR3 sequence is 18 residues long. CDR1 and CDR2 from the germline V gene are LNHDA and SQIVND (reference sequence). The CDR3 sequence: CASRGPRSGRALEETQYF. The CDR3 DNA is TGTGCCAGTAGGGGCCCTAGAAGCGGGAGGGCCTTAGAAGAGACCCAGTACTTC.

This chain joins TRBV18 and TRBJ2-4; 7 nucleotides align to TRBD1. Per the germline V gene, CDR1 is KGHSH and CDR2 is LQKENI. The CDR3 has 14 residues. The V and J ends lost 4 bases and 8 bases, in that order; junction bases with no gene match: 8. The CDR3 nucleotides are TGTGCCAGCTCACGAACGACAGGGATGGACATTCAGTACTTC. The encoded protein is CASSRTTGMDIQYF.

The table lists this clone with a few counts. The J gene is TRBJ2-7, the V gene TRBV5-1; TRBD2 agrees at 10 bases. V lost 3 bases to trimming and J lost 1 base; unmatched junction nucleotides: 4. The CDR3 is made up of 15 amino acids. Germline CDR1 SGHRS, CDR2 YFSETQ. The CDR3 region has the DNA TGCGCCAGCAGCTCGAATAGCGGGAGGTCCTACGAGCAGTACTTC. Residues: CASSSNSGRSYEQYF.

The rearrangement links TRBV5-1 to TRBJ1-6; TRBD1 is a possible D gene (5 bases). Trimming removed 0 bases at V and 10 bases at J, with 26 bases between. CDR1 is SGHRS, CDR2 YFSETQ, per germline. The CDR3 is made up of 19 amino acids. For the CDR3, the DNA is TGCGCCAGCAGCTTGGTCCCCTTTGGGCCTCAGGGTTTAGAGTCACCCCTCCACTTT. Translation gives CASSLVPFGPQGLESPLHF.

The chain carries TRBV29-1 and TRBJ1-1; TRBD1 matches 7 bases. The J segment lost 7 bases and the V segment lost 3 bases, leaving 8 bases of the junction unmatched. The CDR3 has 13 amino acids. Germline CDR1 is SQVTM and CDR2 is ANQGSEA. The CDR3 spells CSVDQKGAHEAFF. The CDR3 coding sequence is TGCAGCGTTGACCAGAAGGGGGCTCATGAAGCTTTCTTT.

CDR3 sequence: CASSRDGQGNYNSPLHF. The DNA for the CDR3 is TGCGCCAGCAGCAGGGACGGGCAGGGGAATTATAATTCACCCCTCCACTTT. This chain links TRBV5-1 with TRBJ1-6, with D perhaps TRBD1 (6 bases). CDR3 length: 17 residues. V lost 4 bases to trimming and J lost 4 bases, with 18 bases between them. CDR1 and CDR2 from the germline V gene are SGHRS and YFSETQ.

This clone appeared once. The chain joins TRBV19 to TRBJ2-7, with D tentatively TRBD1 (6 bases). Germline loops: CDR1 LNHDA, CDR2 SQIVND (reference sequence). The V end lost 1 base, the J end lost 6 bases, and 16 bases lay between the germline ends. This CDR3 region has 15 residues. The CDR3 region has the DNA TGTGCCAGTAGTATAGCGACCGGGGTCAGGGGCGAGCAGTACTTC. Protein sequence: CASSIATGVRGEQYF.

This chain joins TRBV28 and TRBJ1-5; D perhaps matches TRBD1 (5 bases). Germline values: CDR1 MDHEN, CDR2 SYDVKM. The CDR3 sequence is 14 residues long. V lost 2 bases and J 2 bases, leaving 7 bases between the germline ends. The CDR3 sequence is CASSLIQGNQPQHF. Written as DNA, the CDR3 is TGTGCCAGCAGTTTAATACAGGGCAATCAGCCCCAGCATTTT.

Remarks on this clone: The junction and the germline gene differ at one end; a read error may be behind it. The DNA for the CDR3 is TGTTCCAGCAGCTTAGCCCATGAAGCTTTCTTT. Translated: CSSSLAHEAFF. J is TRBJ1-1 and V is TRBV7-9; D ambiguous. The CDR3 sequence is 11 residues long. The germline CDR1 and CDR2 sequences are SEHNR and FQNEAQ (reference sequence).

The chain joins TRBV2 to TRBJ1-2, with 7 positions matching TRBD1. Germline assignment: CDR1 SNHLY and CDR2 FYNNEI. Trimming at V came to 4 bases and at J to 6 bases, leaving 5 bases not matched to a gene. The CDR3 sequence is 13 residues long. In nucleotides, the CDR3 is TGTGCCAGCAGTGGGGACAGAAGCCATGGCTACACCTTC. Residues: CASSGDRSHGYTF.

This clone came up once. The chain combines TRBV9 with TRBJ1-1; D is possibly TRBD1 (6 bases). The germline V gene encodes CDR1 SGDLS and CDR2 YYNGEE. Trimming left V 2 bases short and J 3 bases short, with 11 bases between. This CDR3 is 14 amino acids long. The CDR3 region has the DNA TGTGCCAGCAGCGTTTCGGGGGGCGACACTGAAGCTTTCTTT. This translates into CASSVSGGDTEAFF.

V and J are TRBV19 and TRBJ2-5; 8 nucleotides agree with TRBD2. CDR3 length: 16 amino acids. The germline gives CDR1 LNHDA, CDR2 SQIVND (reference sequence). V gave up 6 bases and J gave up 1 base; unmatched junction bases: 10. The CDR3 loop reads CASRLQTGGVQETQYF. In DNA, the CDR3 is TGTGCCAGTAGACTTCAGACGGGGGGGGTCCAAGAGACCCAGTACTTC.

The chain is built from TRBV10-3 and TRBJ2-7; D is ambiguous. This CDR3 region has 14 residues. V gave up 0 bases and J gave up 6 bases, with 12 bases separating them. The germline gives CDR1 ENHRY, CDR2 SYGVKD. CDR3 DNA sequence: TGTGCCATCAGTGAGTCGTCTAACTCGGGCGAGCAGTACTTC. Translation gives CAISESSNSGEQYF.